The 22 T cell receptor beta chains below come from one sample, sequenced in a study of control samples from healthy donors and cancer patients. Measured with immunoSEQ multiplex PCR; TCRdb has only the in-frame clones, and not every one. The repertoire has approximately 190,000 clones, about nine tenths of them found once; the top ten carry over 1.5%. Sequenced sample: blood. Receptors originate from a man aged 25 to 45 in good health.

The chain has TRBV2 and TRBJ2-5; D remains ambiguous. V was trimmed by 0 bases and J by 3 bases, leaving 8 bases between them. There are 14 residues in the CDR3. The germline gives CDR1 SNHLY, CDR2 FYNNEI. The CDR3 protein is CASSEALRKETQYF. CDR3 DNA sequence: TGTGCCAGCAGTGAAGCGCTACGGAAAGAGACCCAGTACTTC.

V is TRBV4-1 and J is TRBJ2-7; 7 nucleotides align to TRBD2. The V segment lost 0 bases and the J segment 1 base; nucleotides outside the gene matches: 0. Germline CDR1 MGHRA, CDR2 YSYEKL. This CDR3 is 14 amino acids long. The CDR3 sequence is CASSQERGSYEQYF. CDR3 sequence (DNA): TGCGCCAGCAGCCAAGAGCGGGGGTCCTACGAGCAGTACTTC.

The chain has TRBV10-3 and TRBJ1-2; possibly TRBD1 for D (6 bases). The CDR3 is 15 amino acids. The germline gives CDR1 ENHRY, CDR2 SYGVKD. Deletions cut 0 bases from V and 5 bases from J, with 13 bases between. The CDR3 loop is CAISESTGKGYGYTF. CDR3 coding DNA: TGTGCCATCAGTGAGTCCACAGGGAAGGGGTATGGCTACACCTTC.

The chain employs TRBV15 and TRBJ2-2; D is possibly TRBD1 (6 bases). Deletions cut 7 bases from V and 0 bases from J, with 18 bases between. The CDR3 runs 17 residues. CDR1 and CDR2 (germline): LNHNV, YYDKDF (reference sequence). Here the CDR3 reads CATMDYTGTSNTGELFF. The DNA for the CDR3 is TGTGCCACCATGGATTATACCGGGACATCGAACACCGGGGAGCTGTTTTTT.

V is TRBV20-1 and J is TRBJ1-4, with no clear D. The CDR3 runs 10 residues. V was clipped by 3 bases and J by 8 bases, with 4 bases between them. Per germline, CDR1 DFQATT and CDR2 SNEGSKA (reference sequence). CDR3 region: CSASQEKLFF. The CDR3 region has the DNA TGCAGTGCTAGTCAGGAAAAACTGTTTTTT.

The rearrangement uses TRBV5-1 and TRBJ2-2; D unclear. The CDR3 is made up of 14 amino acids. Per germline, CDR1 SGHRS and CDR2 YFSETQ. V was pared by 3 bases and J by 1 base, with 7 bases between. CDR3 region: CASSSTGNTGELFF. The CDR3 DNA is TGCGCCAGCAGCTCCACGGGGAACACCGGGGAGCTGTTTTTT. Based on the CDR3 plus reference TRBV5-1 and TRBJ2-2, the full variable domain is KAGVTQTPRYLIKTRGQQVTLSCSPISGHRSVSWYQQTPGQGLQFLFEYFSETQRNKGNFPGRFSGRQFSNSRSEMNVSTLELGDSALYLCASSSTGNTGELFFGEGSRLTVL.

The chain uses TRBV19 and TRBJ1-1, with 9 bases matching TRBD1. With 7 bases clipped from V and 0 bases from J, the junction kept 9 bases outside the gene matches. Germline V gene lookup returns CDR1 LNHDA and CDR2 SQIVND (reference sequence). The CDR3 runs to 16 residues. CDR3 loop: CASKGRTGGLNTEAFF. CDR3 coding DNA: TGTGCCAGTAAAGGTAGAACAGGGGGCCTGAACACTGAAGCTTTCTTT. The full variable domain, with the rest looked up from reference TRBV19 and TRBJ1-1, is DGGITQSPKYLFRKEGQNVTLSCEQNLNHDAMYWYRQDPGQGLRLIYYSQIVNDFQKGDIAEGYSVSREKKESFPLTVTSAQKNPTAFYLCASKGRTGGLNTEAFFGQGTRLTVV.

As regards this clone: Other DNA sequences in the same sample also yield this CDR3. The chain is built from TRBV7-9 and TRBJ1-1; D uncertain. CDR1 and CDR2 from the germline V gene are SEHNR and FQNEAQ (reference sequence). The CDR3 extends over 14 amino acids. Trimming removed 1 base from V and 1 base from J, with 7 bases in between. CDR3: CASSLVLANTEAFF. CDR3 sequence (DNA): TGTGCCAGCAGCTTAGTTCTAGCGAACACTGAAGCTTTCTTT. Filled out from reference TRBV7-9 and TRBJ1-1, the complete variable domain reads DTGVSQNPRHKITKRGQNVTFRCDPISEHNRLYWYRQTLGQGPEFLTYFQNEAQLEKSRLLSDRFSAERPKGSFSTLEIQRTEQGDSAMYLCASSLVLANTEAFFGQGTRLTVV.

CDR3 region: CASSKGQNTEAFF. The CDR3 DNA is TGTGCCAGCAGTAAGGGACAGAACACTGAAGCTTTCTTT. The chain has TRBV6-4 and TRBJ1-1; D may be TRBD1 (6 bases). Per the germline V gene, CDR1 is MRHNA and CDR2 is SNTAGT. Trimming removed 5 bases at V and 1 base at J, with 8 bases between. There are 13 residues in the CDR3.

This clone came up once. The J gene is TRBJ2-7, the V gene TRBV7-9, with a weak D call TRBD1 (6 bases). V was clipped by 4 bases and J by 4 bases, with 14 bases between them. Germline assignment: CDR1 SEHNR and CDR2 FQNEAQ (reference sequence). The CDR3 length is 14 residues. CDR3 sequence: CASSSGERLYEQYF. CDR3 bases: TGTGCCAGCAGCTCAGGGGAGAGGCTTTACGAGCAGTACTTC.

The chain couples TRBV6-5 to TRBJ1-4; D call uncertain. Between the trimmed V and J ends, which lost 0 bases and 2 bases, there was a span of 7 bases. The V gene's germline CDR1 is MNHEY and CDR2 SVGAGI. This CDR3 has 15 amino acids. The CDR3 loop is CASSYSGGTNEKLFF. CDR3 in DNA: TGTGCCAGCAGTTACTCAGGAGGGACTAATGAAAAACTGTTTTTT.

The chain couples TRBV12-3 or TRBV12-4 to TRBJ1-5, with unresolved D. Trimming took 7 bases from V and 5 from J, leaving 12 bases between them. The CDR3 consists of 13 residues. The CDR3 reads CASKETGDQPQHF. CDR3 bases: TGTGCCAGCAAGGAAACCGGGGATCAGCCCCAGCATTTT.

The genes are TRBV19 and TRBJ1-4, with D maybe TRBD1 (6 bases). Deletions cut 6 bases from V and 6 bases from J, with 14 bases between. Germline CDR1 is LNHDA and CDR2 is SQIVND (reference sequence). CDR3 size: 14 residues. The CDR3 DNA reads TGTGCCAGTAGGGACGGGGGGCTCGATGAAAAACTGTTTTTT. This translates into CASRDGGLDEKLFF.

This clone has only a few counts. This chain links TRBV7-8 with TRBJ1-1, with D possibly being TRBD1 (6 bases). Trimming removed 4 bases at V and 1 base at J, with 10 bases between. The CDR3 length is 14 residues. Looked up from germline, CDR1 is SGHVS and CDR2 is FQNEAQ. The CDR3 DNA reads TGTGCCAGCAGCTGGAACAGGGCGAACACTGAAGCTTTCTTT. Protein: CASSWNRANTEAFF.

A few counts support this clone. CDR3 in DNA: TGTGCCAGCAGTCCAGAAGGGGCTGGAGATACGCAGTATTTT. Its protein is CASSPEGAGDTQYF. This chain connects TRBV2 to TRBJ2-3; tentative D call: TRBD1 (5 bases). The CDR3 consists of 14 residues. Trimming stripped 5 bases from V and 5 bases from J, with 14 bases between. Germline V gene sequence: CDR1 SNHLY, CDR2 FYNNEI.

The chain carries TRBV5-4 and TRBJ2-3; a possible D gene is TRBD1 (5 bases). Trimming took off 4 bases at V and 0 bases at J, with 15 bases between the two ends. This CDR3 region has 16 residues. CDR1 SGHNT and CDR2 YYREEE come from the germline V gene (reference sequence). The CDR3 nucleotides are TGTGCCAGCAGCAATTACGATCAGGGAAGCACAGATACGCAGTATTTT. It codes for CASSNYDQGSTDTQYF.

This chain uses TRBV5-5 with TRBJ1-4; a weak D match, TRBD1 (6 bases). The CDR3 length is 14 residues. The V gene lost 0 bases and the J gene lost 6 bases, with 9 bases spanning the gap. Germline CDR1 is SGHKS and CDR2 is YYEKEE (reference sequence). CDR3 sequence reads: CASSLEGGYEKLFF. CDR3 in DNA: TGTGCCAGCAGCTTGGAGGGGGGATATGAAAAACTGTTTTTT.

This chain joins TRBV11-2 and TRBJ2-7, with a possible D match to TRBD1 (6 bases). The CDR3 length is 11 residues. V shed 3 bases and J shed 7 bases, with 7 bases lying between them. Germline CDR1 reads SGHAT; CDR2 reads FQNNGV. CDR3 loop: CASSFTGEQYF. The CDR3 DNA sequence: TGTGCCAGCAGCTTCACAGGGGAGCAGTACTTC.

The J gene is TRBJ1-2, the V gene TRBV27; D call uncertain. The CDR3 is 17 amino acids. The V gene lost 3 bases and the J gene lost 1 base, with 18 bases spanning the gap. CDR1 is MNHEY and CDR2 is SMNVEV in the germline V gene (reference sequence). The DNA of the CDR3 is TGTGCCAGCAGTTTGCTAGCCCGGACGGCGGGTAACTATGGCTACACCTTC. Its protein is CASSLLARTAGNYGYTF.

In its sample, this clone was seen once. V usage is TRBV6-1 and J usage is TRBJ2-3; 8 nucleotides match TRBD2. CDR1 is MNHNS and CDR2 is SASEGT in the germline V gene. This CDR3 spans 16 amino acids. The junction had 2 bases not matched to a gene; V was cut back by 0 bases and J by 0 bases. CDR3 coding DNA: TGTGCCAGCAGTGAAGCTAGCGGGGCAAGCACAGATACGCAGTATTTT. Translating gives CASSEASGASTDTQYF.

The rearrangement links TRBV10-1 to TRBJ2-7; D gene ambiguous. V dropped 2 bases and J dropped 8 bases, with 7 bases sitting between them. Germline lookup yields CDR1 WNHNN and CDR2 SYGVQD (reference sequence). This CDR3 contains 11 residues. CDR3 amino acids: CASSEQQQQYF. CDR3 nucleotide sequence: TGCGCCAGCAGTGAGCAACAGCAGCAGTACTTC.

J is TRBJ2-4 and V is TRBV6-2 or TRBV6-3; TRBD1 matches 10 bases. The CDR3 runs to 16 residues. Looked up from germline, CDR1 is MNHEY and CDR2 is SVGEGT. Germline trimming cut 2 bases from V and 8 bases from J; bases unmatched to any gene: 9. CDR3 loop: CASSYETGGRRDIQYF. Here the CDR3 DNA reads TGTGCCAGCAGTTACGAGACAGGGGGCAGGAGGGACATTCAGTACTTC.